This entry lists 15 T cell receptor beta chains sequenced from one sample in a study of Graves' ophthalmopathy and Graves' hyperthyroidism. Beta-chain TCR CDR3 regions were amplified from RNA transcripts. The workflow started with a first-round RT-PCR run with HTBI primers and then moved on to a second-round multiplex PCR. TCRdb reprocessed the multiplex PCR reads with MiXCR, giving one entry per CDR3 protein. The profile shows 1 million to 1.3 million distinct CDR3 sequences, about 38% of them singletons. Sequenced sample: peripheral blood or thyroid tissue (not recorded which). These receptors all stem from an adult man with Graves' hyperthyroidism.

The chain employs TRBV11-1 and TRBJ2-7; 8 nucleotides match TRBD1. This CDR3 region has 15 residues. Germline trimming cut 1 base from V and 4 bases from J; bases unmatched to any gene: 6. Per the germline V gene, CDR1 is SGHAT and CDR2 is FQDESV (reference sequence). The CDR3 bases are TGTGCCAGCAGCTTAGAAGCGTGGACAGGGTACGAGCAGTACTTC. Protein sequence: CASSLEAWTGYEQYF.

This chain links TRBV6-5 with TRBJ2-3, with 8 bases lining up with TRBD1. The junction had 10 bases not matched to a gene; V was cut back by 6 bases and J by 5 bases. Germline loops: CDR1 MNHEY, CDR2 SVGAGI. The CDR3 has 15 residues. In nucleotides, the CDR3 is TGTGCCAGCAGCCTCCAGGGGGCTCGCGGAGATACGCAGTATTTT. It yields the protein CASSLQGARGDTQYF.

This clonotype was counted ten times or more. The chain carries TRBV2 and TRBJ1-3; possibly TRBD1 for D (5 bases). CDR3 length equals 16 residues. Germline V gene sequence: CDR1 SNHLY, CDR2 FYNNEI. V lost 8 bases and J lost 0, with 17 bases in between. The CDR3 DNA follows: TGTGCCAGCTCTCAGGGAGAAATCGGCTCTGGAAACACCATATATTTT. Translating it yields CASSQGEIGSGNTIYF.

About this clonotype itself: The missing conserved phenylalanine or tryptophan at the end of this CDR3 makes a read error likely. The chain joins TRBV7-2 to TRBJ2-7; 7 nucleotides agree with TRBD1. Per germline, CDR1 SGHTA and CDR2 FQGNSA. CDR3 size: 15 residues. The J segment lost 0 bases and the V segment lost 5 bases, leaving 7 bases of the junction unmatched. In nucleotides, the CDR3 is TGTGCCAGCAGCCAAGGGACAGACAGCTCCTACGAGCAGTACCTC. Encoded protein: CASSQGTDSSYEQYL.

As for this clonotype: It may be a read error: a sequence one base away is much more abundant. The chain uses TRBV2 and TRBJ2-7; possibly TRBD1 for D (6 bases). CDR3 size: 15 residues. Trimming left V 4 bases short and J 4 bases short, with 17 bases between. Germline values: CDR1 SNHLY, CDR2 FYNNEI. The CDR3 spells CASSAPIGGEYEQYF. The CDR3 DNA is TGTGCCAGCAGTGCTCCGATAGGGGGAGAGTACGAGCAGTACTTC.

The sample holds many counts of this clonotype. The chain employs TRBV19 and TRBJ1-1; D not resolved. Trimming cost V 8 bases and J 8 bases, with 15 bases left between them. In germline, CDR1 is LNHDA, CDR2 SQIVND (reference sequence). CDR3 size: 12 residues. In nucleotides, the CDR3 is TGTGCCAGTCACCCAGGAGTTCCCGAAGCTTTCTTT. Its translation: CASHPGVPEAFF.

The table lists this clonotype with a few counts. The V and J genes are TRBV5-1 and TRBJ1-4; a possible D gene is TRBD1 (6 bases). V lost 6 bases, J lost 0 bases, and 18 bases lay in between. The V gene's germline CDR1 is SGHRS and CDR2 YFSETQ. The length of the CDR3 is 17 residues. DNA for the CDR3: TGCGCCAGCAACGTAGGACAGACATCCGCAACTAATGAAAAACTGTTTTTT. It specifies CASNVGQTSATNEKLFF.

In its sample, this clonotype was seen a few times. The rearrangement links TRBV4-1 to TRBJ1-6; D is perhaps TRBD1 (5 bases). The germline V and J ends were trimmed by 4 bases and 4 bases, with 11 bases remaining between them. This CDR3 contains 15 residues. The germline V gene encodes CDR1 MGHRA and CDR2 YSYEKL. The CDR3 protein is CASSPGNQYNSPLHF. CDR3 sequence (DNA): TGCGCCAGCAGCCCAGGGAACCAATATAATTCACCCCTCCACTTT.

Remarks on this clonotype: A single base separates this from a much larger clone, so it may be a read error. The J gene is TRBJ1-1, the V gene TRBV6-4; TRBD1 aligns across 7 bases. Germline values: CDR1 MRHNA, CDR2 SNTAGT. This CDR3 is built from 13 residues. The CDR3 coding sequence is TGTGCCATCAGTGTCACCTTACAGGGGGAAGCTTTCTTT. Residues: CAISVTLQGEAFF.

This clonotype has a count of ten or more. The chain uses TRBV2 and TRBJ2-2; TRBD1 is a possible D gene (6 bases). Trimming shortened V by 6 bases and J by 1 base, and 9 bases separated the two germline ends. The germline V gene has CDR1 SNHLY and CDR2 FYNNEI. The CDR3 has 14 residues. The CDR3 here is CASRQGWNTGELFF. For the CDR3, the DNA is TGTGCCAGCAGACAGGGCTGGAACACCGGGGAGCTGTTTTTT.

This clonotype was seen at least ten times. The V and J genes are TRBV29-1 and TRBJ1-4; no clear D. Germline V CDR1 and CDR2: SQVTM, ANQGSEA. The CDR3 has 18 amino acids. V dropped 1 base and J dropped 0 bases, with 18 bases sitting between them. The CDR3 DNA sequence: TGCAGCGTTGAAGCTTTTGATGTGAGGCGGGCAACTAATGAAAAACTGTTTTTT. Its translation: CSVEAFDVRRATNEKLFF.

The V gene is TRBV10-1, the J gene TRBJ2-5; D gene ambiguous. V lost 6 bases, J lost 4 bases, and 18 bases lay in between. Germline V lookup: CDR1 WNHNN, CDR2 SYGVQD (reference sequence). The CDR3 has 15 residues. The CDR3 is CASSNSLGIGETQYF. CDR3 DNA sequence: TGCGCCAGCAGCAACTCCTTGGGGATAGGAGAGACCCAGTACTTC.

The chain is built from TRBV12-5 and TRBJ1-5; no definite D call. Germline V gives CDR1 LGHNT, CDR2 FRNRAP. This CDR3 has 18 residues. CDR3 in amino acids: CASSLVPPGFSSNQPQHF. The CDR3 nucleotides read TGTGCCAGCAGTTTAGTTCCCCCCGGATTCTCTAGCAATCAGCCCCAGCATTTT.

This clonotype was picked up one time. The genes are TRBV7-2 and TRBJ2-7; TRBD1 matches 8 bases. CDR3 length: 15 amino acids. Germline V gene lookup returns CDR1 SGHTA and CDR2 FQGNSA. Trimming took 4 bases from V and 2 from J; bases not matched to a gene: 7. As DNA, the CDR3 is TGTGCCAGCAGCTCCACGGACAGGGAGGCCTACGAGCAGTACTTC. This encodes CASSSTDREAYEQYF.

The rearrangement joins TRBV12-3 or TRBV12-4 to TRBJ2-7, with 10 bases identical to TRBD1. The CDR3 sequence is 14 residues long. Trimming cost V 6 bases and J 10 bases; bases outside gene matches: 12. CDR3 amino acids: CASSRTDRGSEQYF. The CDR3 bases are TGTGCCAGCAGCCGGACGGACAGGGGGTCCGAACAGTACTTC.